These T cell receptor beta chains were read from a single sample in a study of blood T cell repertoires in COVID-19. The table came from immunoSEQ multiplex PCR; TCRdb's copy has only in-frame clones and leaves some out. The sample has more than 200,000 clones, 70% to 90% seen once. The sequencing input was PBMCs or T cells enriched from blood (not recorded which). All receptors come from a man aged 35 to 55 who had recovered from COVID-19. The CDR3 runs from the conserved cysteine through the conserved F or W. Each record gives: V gene, clone size, D gene, J gene, CDR3 protein, CDR3 DNA. The D gene is left open where the match is weak. Some rows mark clone size as missing; the rest say once, few, many or name a class of expanded clone.

v_call: TRBV27; clone_size: few; d_call: -; j_call: TRBJ2-2; cdr3_aa: CASSLAGISTGELFF; cdr3_nt: TGTGCCAGCAGTTTAGCAGGGATAAGTACCGGGGAGCTGTTTTTT
v_call: TRBV6-4; clone_size: -; d_call: -; j_call: TRBJ1-2; cdr3_aa: CASSETGNYGYTF; cdr3_nt: TGTGCCAGCAGTGAAACAGGAAACTATGGCTACACCTTC
v_call: TRBV4-3; clone_size: -; d_call: -; j_call: TRBJ2-7; cdr3_aa: CASSQDPAGLEGEQYF; cdr3_nt: TGCGCCAGCAGCCAAGATCCGGCAGGGCTGGAGGGCGAGCAGTACTTC
v_call: TRBV28; clone_size: -; d_call: TRBD1; j_call: TRBJ1-5; cdr3_aa: CASSSQGIQPQHF; cdr3_nt: TGTGCCAGCAGTTCACAGGGGATCCAGCCCCAGCATTTT
v_call: TRBV25-1; clone_size: -; d_call: -; j_call: TRBJ2-1; cdr3_aa: CASSETVYRDSYNEQFF; cdr3_nt: TGTGCCAGCAGTGAAACGGTGTACAGGGATTCCTACAATGAGCAGTTCTTC
v_call: TRBV6-5; clone_size: -; d_call: -; j_call: TRBJ2-1; cdr3_aa: CASSYSRAQYNEQFF; cdr3_nt: TGTGCCAGCAGTTACTCACGAGCGCAGTACAATGAGCAGTTCTTC
v_call: TRBV7-9; clone_size: few; d_call: -; j_call: TRBJ1-1; cdr3_aa: CASNPDRNTEAFF; cdr3_nt: TGTGCCAGCAATCCGGACAGGAACACTGAAGCTTTCTTT
v_call: TRBV3-1/TRBV3-2; clone_size: few; d_call: -; j_call: TRBJ1-2; cdr3_aa: CASSQEVVAGGYTF; cdr3_nt: TGTGCCAGCAGCCAAGAAGTGGTTGCCGGTGGCTACACCTTC
v_call: TRBV5-1; clone_size: once; d_call: TRBD2; j_call: TRBJ2-1; cdr3_aa: CASTPGTSIEQFF; cdr3_nt: TGCGCCAGCACCCCGGGGACTAGCATTGAGCAGTTCTTC
v_call: TRBV27; clone_size: -; d_call: -; j_call: TRBJ2-1; cdr3_aa: CASSLPGNLIYEQFF; cdr3_nt: TGTGCCAGCAGTTTACCGGGGAATTTAATATATGAGCAGTTCTTC
v_call: TRBV11-2; clone_size: -; d_call: TRBD2; j_call: TRBJ2-2; cdr3_aa: CASSSSGSDTGELFF; cdr3_nt: TGTGCCAGCAGCTCAAGCGGGAGTGACACCGGGGAGCTGTTTTTT
v_call: TRBV6-1; clone_size: few; d_call: TRBD1; j_call: TRBJ1-2; cdr3_aa: CASSESGQVPLGDGYTF; cdr3_nt: TGTGCCAGCAGTGAGTCGGGACAGGTACCTTTGGGCGATGGCTACACCTTC
v_call: TRBV7-2; clone_size: -; d_call: -; j_call: TRBJ2-7; cdr3_aa: CASSPTGGASSYEQYF; cdr3_nt: TGTGCCAGCAGCCCAACCGGAGGGGCGAGCTCCTACGAGCAGTACTTC
v_call: TRBV5-1; clone_size: -; d_call: -; j_call: TRBJ2-5; cdr3_aa: CASSLGATPETQYF; cdr3_nt: TGCGCCAGCAGCTTGGGTGCGACACCAGAGACCCAGTACTTC
v_call: TRBV2; clone_size: -; d_call: TRBD1; j_call: TRBJ2-7; cdr3_aa: CASSVSPGTAYEQYF; cdr3_nt: TGTGCCAGCAGTGTTTCCCCCGGGACAGCCTACGAGCAGTACTTC
v_call: TRBV4-2; clone_size: -; d_call: TRBD1; j_call: TRBJ1-6; cdr3_aa: CASSQADRASPLHF; cdr3_nt: TGTGCCAGCAGCCAAGCGGACAGGGCTTCACCCCTCCACTTT
v_call: TRBV6-5; clone_size: -; d_call: TRBD1; j_call: TRBJ1-3; cdr3_aa: CASSSQGQGSGNTIYF; cdr3_nt: TGTGCCAGCAGTTCACAGGGACAGGGCTCTGGAAACACCATATATTTT
v_call: TRBV5-8; clone_size: -; d_call: TRBD2; j_call: TRBJ2-3; cdr3_aa: CASSSLGLAGGDTQYF; cdr3_nt: TGTGCCAGCAGCTCCCTTGGGCTAGCGGGGGGCGATACGCAGTATTTT
v_call: TRBV2; clone_size: -; d_call: TRBD2; j_call: TRBJ2-7; cdr3_aa: CASSESSSGRLEQYF; cdr3_nt: TGTGCCAGCAGTGAGTCGTCCAGCGGGAGACTCGAGCAGTACTTC
v_call: TRBV6-2/TRBV6-3; clone_size: -; d_call: -; j_call: TRBJ1-1; cdr3_aa: CASSYSSGEPRTEAFF; cdr3_nt: TGTGCCAGCAGTTACTCGAGCGGGGAACCTAGGACTGAAGCTTTCTTT
v_call: TRBV6-1; clone_size: once; d_call: TRBD1; j_call: TRBJ1-2; cdr3_aa: CASSDRQGIGGYTF; cdr3_nt: TGTGCCAGCAGTGACCGACAGGGAATTGGAGGCTACACCTTC
v_call: TRBV10-3; clone_size: -; d_call: TRBD2; j_call: TRBJ2-7; cdr3_aa: CAINLAGTNEQYF; cdr3_nt: TGTGCCATCAATCTAGCGGGAACCAACGAGCAGTACTTC
v_call: TRBV7-6; clone_size: -; d_call: -; j_call: TRBJ1-6; cdr3_aa: CASSLAGSSPLHF; cdr3_nt: TGTGCCAGCAGCTTAGCGGGGAGCTCACCCCTCCACTTT
v_call: TRBV5-4; clone_size: few; d_call: TRBD1; j_call: TRBJ1-1; cdr3_aa: CASSSTGTGMNTEAFF; cdr3_nt: TGTGCCAGCAGCTCCACTGGGACAGGGATGAACACTGAAGCTTTCTTT
v_call: TRBV4-1; clone_size: -; d_call: -; j_call: TRBJ1-3; cdr3_aa: CASSHRADSGNTIYF; cdr3_nt: TGCGCCAGCAGCCATCGTGCAGACTCTGGAAACACCATATATTTT
v_call: TRBV4-2; clone_size: -; d_call: TRBD2; j_call: TRBJ2-3; cdr3_aa: CASSPRKRGASRTDTQYF; cdr3_nt: TGTGCCAGCAGCCCCCGGAAGCGGGGGGCCTCTAGGACAGATACGCAGTATTTT
v_call: TRBV30; clone_size: medium-sized; d_call: -; j_call: TRBJ1-2; cdr3_aa: CACRVNYGYTF; cdr3_nt: TGTGCCTGCAGGGTAAACTATGGCTACACCTTC
v_call: TRBV7-2; clone_size: -; d_call: TRBD1; j_call: TRBJ1-2; cdr3_aa: CASSEGQGANYGYTF; cdr3_nt: TGTGCCAGCAGCGAAGGACAGGGAGCTAACTATGGCTACACCTTC